This TCR beta chain was recorded in a study of regulatory T cells in long-lasting Graves disease. The time point here: persistent/refractory GD, antithyroid drugs over 5 years with positive TRAb. Extracted PBMC RNA gave rise to the TCR library. Roughly 9.2 milliliters of peripheral blood were drawn into EDTA tubes. This clonotype has at least ten counts. The V gene lost 7 bases and the J gene lost 1 base, with 7 bases spanning the gap. CDR3 size: 11 residues. Germline values: CDR1 SQVTM, CDR2 ANQGSEA. In building TCR beta libraries, iRepertoire HTBI primers were used together with Arm-PCR of CDR3 regions. Per the original data handling: The study identified about 60 TRBV and about 14 TRBJ segments across samples. TCRdb re-called the multiplex PCR reads with MiXCR, one entry per CDR3 protein. TCRdb, not the original authors, processed these V and J calls. The table has about 470,000 distinct CDR3 sequences, about 20% seen once; the top ten hold 7.8%.

The sequencing here drew on peripheral blood mononuclear cells (PBMCs), taken when the disease was refractory, from a patient treated with antithyroid drugs. The receptor's source is a female donor with Graves disease. The chain couples TRBV29-1 to TRBJ1-1; D gene unclear. The DNA of the CDR3 is TGCAGCGCTCCACAGAACACTGAAGCTTTCTTT. The encoded protein is CSAPQNTEAFF.